Shown below are 22 T cell receptor beta chains from a single sample sequenced in a study of T cell repertoires in cytomegalovirus infection. TCRdb reanalysed the reads using MiXCR and keeps one entry per CDR3 protein. The table lists 200,000 to 250,000 distinct CDR3 sequences, about 38% of them singletons. These receptors have no known antigen. Sequencing was performed on CD8+ T cells from cultured PBMCs, taken from culture after CMV antigen stimulation. The receptors shown here come from a human donor in good health (CMV status not recorded). Some clones in this sample may be carry-over from other donors' samples.

This clonotype showed up just a few times. The rearrangement uses TRBV12-3 or TRBV12-4 and TRBJ1-2; 7 bases map to TRBD1. Trimming at V came to 5 bases and at J to 4 bases, leaving 7 bases not matched to a gene. CDR3 size: 14 residues. The CDR3, as DNA: TGTGCCAGCAGTCAATCAGGGGGTTTCTATGGCTACACCTTC. It codes for CASSQSGGFYGYTF.

This clonotype has only a few counts. The chain is built from TRBV5-6 and TRBJ1-1; no reliable D call. Germline V CDR1 and CDR2: SGHDT, YYEEEE. The CDR3 runs 14 residues. Trimming pared 2 bases from V and 4 bases from J, leaving 12 bases between. The CDR3 region has the DNA TGTGCCAGCAGCTTTGGTGGCCTTGGCACTGAAGCTTTCTTT. This gives the protein CASSFGGLGTEAFF.

The chain combines TRBV4-1 with TRBJ2-4, with D perhaps TRBD1 (6 bases). CDR1 is MGHRA, CDR2 YSYEKL, per germline. The ends were cut back, 4 bases at V and 7 bases at J, with 14 bases in the middle. The CDR3 contains 14 residues. The DNA for the CDR3 is TGCGCCAGCAGCCTACGGCAGGGGACCAACATTCAGTACTTC. Its protein product is CASSLRQGTNIQYF.

The rearrangement links TRBV6-5 to TRBJ2-7, with D possibly TRBD1 on 6 matching bases. V was pared by 2 bases and J by 6 bases, with 14 bases between. Germline V lookup: CDR1 MNHEY, CDR2 SVGAGI. The CDR3 extends over 14 amino acids. The CDR3 spells CASSYDSGVGEQYF. The DNA for the CDR3 is TGTGCCAGCAGTTACGACTCAGGGGTCGGCGAGCAGTACTTC.

J is TRBJ2-3 and V is TRBV20-1; no firm D call. Deletions cut 5 bases from V and 3 bases from J, with 18 bases between. The CDR3 loop spans 15 amino acids. The germline gives CDR1 DFQATT, CDR2 SNEGSKA (reference sequence). This chain's CDR3 is CSAVTRAGKTDTQYF. CDR3 sequence (DNA): TGCAGTGCTGTTACTCGTGCCGGCAAGACAGATACGCAGTATTTT.

The V gene is TRBV27, the J gene TRBJ2-1; 10 bases match TRBD2. V lost 7 bases, J lost 5 bases, and 8 bases stayed unmatched. Per the germline V gene, CDR1 is MNHEY and CDR2 is SMNVEV (reference sequence). This CDR3 has 15 amino acids. The DNA of the CDR3 is TGTGCCAGCACCCGAAGCGGGAGGGTTGACAATGAGCAGTTCTTC. Its protein is CASTRSGRVDNEQFF.

Here the CDR3 reads CATQGLAGEVEQFF. DNA for the CDR3: TGTGCCACCCAGGGACTAGCGGGAGAGGTTGAGCAGTTCTTC. The V call is TRBV24-1, the J call TRBJ2-1; TRBD2 aligns across 14 bases. The V and J ends lost 9 bases and 9 bases, in that order; junction bases with no gene match: 6. CDR1 is KGHDR, CDR2 SFDVKD, per germline. This CDR3 is built from 14 residues.

About this clonotype: The junction and the germline gene differ at one end; a read error may be behind it. The CDR3 is CACSRQMKYEQYF. CDR3 DNA: TGTGCCTGCAGTAGACAGATGAAATACGAGCAGTACTTC. This sequence joins TRBV28 and TRBJ2-7, with D tentatively TRBD1 (5 bases). The length of the CDR3 is 13 residues. Germline CDR1 is MDHEN and CDR2 is SYDVKM.

The chain joins TRBV6-6 to TRBJ1-2; D call uncertain. V lost 2 bases to trimming and J lost 4 bases, with 11 bases between them. The CDR3 length is 14 residues. CDR1 is MNHNY, CDR2 SVGAGI, per germline (reference sequence). The CDR3 DNA reads TGTGCCAGCAGTTACCTATCGCAGTTCTATGGCTACACCTTC. Residues: CASSYLSQFYGYTF.

The chain carries TRBV5-6 and TRBJ1-2; no definite D call. Trimming pared 6 bases from V and 5 bases from J, leaving 11 bases between. The length of the CDR3 is 12 residues. The germline CDR1 and CDR2 sequences are SGHDT and YYEEEE. The CDR3 reads CASTQRGYGYTF. The CDR3 DNA sequence: TGTGCCAGCACCCAGAGAGGGTATGGCTACACCTTC.

This clonotype was seen a handful of times. V and J are TRBV11-2 and TRBJ2-7; tentatively, D is TRBD1 (5 bases). The germline V gene has CDR1 SGHAT and CDR2 FQNNGV. V shed 1 base and J shed 4 bases, with 11 bases lying between them. The CDR3 is made up of 14 amino acids. The CDR3 DNA reads as TGTGCCAGCAGCTTAGTAGACAGAAGTTACGAGCAGTACTTC. It yields the protein CASSLVDRSYEQYF.

CDR3 coding DNA: TGTGCCAGCAGCATAGGGAGGGTTTCACAAGAGACCCAGTACTTC. It encodes CASSIGRVSQETQYF. This chain uses TRBV7-8 with TRBJ2-5, with TRBD2 identical over 7 bases. The length of the CDR3 is 15 residues. Germline values: CDR1 SGHVS, CDR2 FQNEAQ. Unmatched junction bases numbered 8, after V lost 5 bases and J lost 2 bases.

The V call is TRBV11-2, the J call TRBJ2-5; TRBD1 might be the D (6 bases). Germline V gene data show CDR1 as SGHAT and CDR2 as FQNNGV. The CDR3 has 14 amino acids. V shed 2 bases and J shed 5 bases, with 12 bases lying between them. In nucleotides, the CDR3 is TGTGCCAGCAGCTTATCTGGGGGCGGGGAGACCCAGTACTTC. This codes for CASSLSGGGETQYF.

The chain employs TRBV20-1 and TRBJ2-5; the match to TRBD2 covers 11 bases. With V trimmed by 0 bases and J by 4 bases, 13 bases remained unmatched. CDR1 is DFQATT and CDR2 is SNEGSKA in the germline V gene (reference sequence). The CDR3 is made up of 18 amino acids. This chain's CDR3 is CSARDQASGRHWGETQYF. CDR3 in DNA: TGCAGTGCTAGAGATCAGGCTAGCGGGAGGCACTGGGGAGAGACCCAGTACTTC.

V is TRBV6-1 and J is TRBJ2-1; 7 bases match TRBD2. The junction had 11 bases not matched to a gene; V was cut back by 2 bases and J by 1 base. The CDR3 has 18 amino acids. CDR1 and CDR2 (germline): MNHNS, SASEGT. The CDR3 DNA is TGTGCCAGCAGTGAACTTGAGGCCTGGCGGGAGTCCTACAATGAGCAGTTCTTC. As protein: CASSELEAWRESYNEQFF.

This clonotype was seen a few times. The V gene is TRBV15, the J gene TRBJ1-1, with D perhaps matching TRBD1 (5 bases). Trimming took off 3 bases at V and 4 bases at J, with 12 bases between the two ends. The CDR3 has 14 residues. Per germline, CDR1 LNHNV and CDR2 YYDKDF (reference sequence). The CDR3 DNA follows: TGTGCCACCAGCAGGGTTCCGGGACGCACTGAAGCTTTCTTT. Translated: CATSRVPGRTEAFF.

In this sample, this clonotype turned up many times. This CDR3 is CASRDYNEQFF. CDR3 in DNA: TGTGCCAGCCGAGATTACAATGAGCAGTTCTTC. The rearrangement joins TRBV28 to TRBJ2-1, with no clear D. CDR3 length: 11 residues. Trimming took 8 bases from V and 4 from J, leaving 6 bases between them. Germline CDR1 and CDR2: MDHEN and SYDVKM.

This chain uses TRBV7-6 with TRBJ2-2; TRBD1 is a possible D gene (7 bases). V lost 0 bases, J lost 2 bases, and 13 bases lay in between. The CDR3 extends over 17 amino acids. The germline gives CDR1 SGHVS, CDR2 FNYEAQ. CDR3 residues: CASSLAGGTDNTGELFF. In DNA form, the CDR3 reads TGTGCCAGCAGCTTAGCCGGAGGGACAGACAACACCGGGGAGCTGTTTTTT.

The V gene is TRBV19, the J gene TRBJ2-1; D unclear. CDR1 and CDR2 from the germline V gene are LNHDA and SQIVND (reference sequence). The V and J ends lost 6 bases and 2 bases respectively, with 14 bases between them. CDR3 length equals 15 residues. The CDR3 region is CASRPSGNPYNEQFF. CDR3 sequence (DNA): TGTGCCAGTAGACCCAGTGGGAATCCCTACAATGAGCAGTTCTTC.

This clonotype has a handful of counts. The V and J genes are TRBV27 and TRBJ2-5; the match to TRBD1 covers 7 bases. Per the germline V gene, CDR1 is MNHEY and CDR2 is SMNVEV (reference sequence). This CDR3 comprises 14 residues. V lost 6 bases and J lost 5; bases outside the gene matches: 9. CDR3 residues: CASSLGGRKETQYF. The DNA of the CDR3 is TGTGCCAGCAGCCTAGGGGGCCGAAAGGAGACCCAGTACTTC.

This chain joins TRBV5-1 and TRBJ2-5, with a weak D call TRBD2 (5 bases). The V and J ends lost 7 bases and 4 bases respectively, with 17 bases between them. Germline CDR1 reads SGHRS; CDR2 reads YFSETQ. This CDR3 is built from 14 residues. DNA for the CDR3: TGCGCCAGCCGGGAAGTCGGGGTAGGAGAGACCCAGTACTTC. This translates into CASREVGVGETQYF.

This clonotype was seen ten or more times. The CDR3 DNA is TGTGCCAGCAGCTTAGAGGACATACTCTCCTACAATGAGCAGTTCTTC. Protein: CASSLEDILSYNEQFF. This rearrangement joins TRBV7-8 to TRBJ2-1, with a tentative D call TRBD1 (5 bases). V dropped 1 base and J dropped 0 bases, with 10 bases sitting between them. Germline V lookup: CDR1 SGHVS, CDR2 FQNEAQ. The length of the CDR3 is 16 residues.